A single sample is the source of the 15 T cell receptor beta chains below, sequenced in a study of OX40 agonist ivuxolimab in advanced cancers. Sequenced by immunoSEQ multiplex PCR; TCRdb stores in-frame clones only, minus some. The sample gives tens of thousands of clones, roughly three quarters of which show up once; approximately 2.3% is in the top ten. The material sequenced was CD4+ or CD8+ T cells sorted from blood, taken in a trial of the OX40 agonist ivuxolimab. The receptors derive from an adult with an advanced solid tumor such as melanoma, head and neck, liver or kidney cancer.

The gene calls are TRBV10-2 and TRBJ2-3; no reliable D call. CDR1 WSHSY and CDR2 SAAADI come from the germline V gene. This CDR3 has 12 amino acids. Between the trimmed V and J ends, which lost 8 bases and 5 bases, there was a span of 11 bases. For the CDR3, the DNA is TGCGCCAGCCTCTCTCAGGAAGATACGCAGTATTTT. Residues: CASLSQEDTQYF.

This sequence joins TRBV4-1 and TRBJ1-6, with TRBD1 identical over 7 bases. CDR3 length: 14 residues. The germline V gene encodes CDR1 MGHRA and CDR2 YSYEKL. V was clipped by 5 bases and J by 9 bases; unmatched bases: 7. For the CDR3, the DNA is TGCGCCAGCAGCTACGACAGGGTCGGTTCACCCCTCCACTTT. Residues: CASSYDRVGSPLHF.

The chain couples TRBV18 to TRBJ1-1, with D maybe TRBD1 (5 bases). The germline gives CDR1 KGHSH, CDR2 LQKENI. The CDR3 contains 15 residues. V lost 8 bases, J lost 5 bases, and 21 bases lay in between. Written as DNA, the CDR3 is TGTGCCAGCCGTCCCGTTGCAGGGCGACGGACTGAAGCTTTCTTT. As protein: CASRPVAGRRTEAFF.

V and J are TRBV7-3 and TRBJ2-7; D is undetermined. CDR3 length: 15 amino acids. The V end was cut by 3 bases, the J end by 2 bases, with 14 bases between. Germline-derived CDR1 and CDR2 are SGHTA and FQGTGA. The CDR3: CASSLFVGQAYEQYF. The CDR3 DNA reads TGTGCCAGCAGCTTGTTCGTCGGGCAAGCCTACGAGCAGTACTTC. Together with reference TRBV7-3 and TRBJ2-7, the CDR3 gives the full variable domain: GAGVSQTPSNKVTEKGKYVELRCDPISGHTALYWYRQSLGQGPEFLIYFQGTGAADDSGLPNDRFFAVRPEGSVSTLKIQRTERGDSAVYLCASSLFVGQAYEQYFGPGTRLTVT.

The chain couples TRBV21-1 to TRBJ1-1; no check of the table's D call, TRBD1, against the DNA was made. TRBV21-1 is classified as a pseudogene. The CDR3 length is 15 residues. The DNA of the CDR3 is TGTGCCAGCAGCATTACCGGGACAGGTACCGAAGAAGCTTTCTTT. Its protein product is CASSITGTGTEEAFF.

This chain connects TRBV11-2 to TRBJ1-6; the D is unclear. The CDR3 is 14 amino acids. CDR1 and CDR2 (germline): SGHAT, FQNNGV. The V gene lost 3 bases and the J gene lost 6 bases, with 9 bases spanning the gap. CDR3 amino acids: CASSFGGINSPLHF. The CDR3 coding sequence is TGTGCCAGCAGCTTTGGAGGGATTAATTCACCCCTCCACTTT.

This clone was found many times. This sequence joins TRBV6-5 and TRBJ1-3; D is possibly TRBD1 (5 bases). CDR1 and CDR2 from the germline V gene are MNHEY and SVGAGI. V lost 6 bases to trimming and J lost 0 bases, with 9 bases between them. This CDR3 is 14 amino acids long. Written as DNA, the CDR3 is TGTGCCAGCAGCGACAGTCTCTCTGGAAACACCATATATTTT. It is translated as CASSDSLSGNTIYF.

This clone was picked up a small number of times. The chain employs TRBV5-5 and TRBJ2-1; 9 nucleotides line up with TRBD1. Germline CDR1 is SGHKS and CDR2 is YYEKEE (reference sequence). The ends lost 4 bases at V and 7 bases at J; junction bases unmatched: 12. The CDR3 spans 16 residues. In DNA form, the CDR3 reads TGTGCCAGCAGCCTGTACGCTGGGACAGGGTCAAATGAGCAGTTCTTC. Its protein product is CASSLYAGTGSNEQFF.

The chain combines TRBV6-6 with TRBJ2-7; no definite D call. The germline V gene has CDR1 MNHNY and CDR2 SVGAGI (reference sequence). The CDR3 extends over 12 amino acids. Trimming removed 6 bases from V and 5 bases from J, with 11 bases in between. CDR3 sequence (DNA): TGTGCCAGCAGCCAAAAGGTCCACGAGCAGTACTTC. It specifies CASSQKVHEQYF.

The chain combines TRBV11-2 with TRBJ2-1, with a weak D call TRBD2 (5 bases). Germline V gene data show CDR1 as SGHAT and CDR2 as FQNNGV. V dropped 4 bases and J dropped 4 bases, with 17 bases sitting between them. The CDR3 is 16 amino acids. The CDR3 DNA follows: TGTGCCAGCAGCTCAGCCAGCGGTCACTTTTACAATGAGCAGTTCTTC. Translation: CASSSASGHFYNEQFF.

The chain combines TRBV18 with TRBJ1-1; a possible D gene is TRBD1 (5 bases). Trimming stripped 2 bases from V and 1 base from J, with 8 bases between. This CDR3 spans 14 amino acids. CDR1 is KGHSH and CDR2 is LQKENI in the germline V gene. The CDR3 here is CASSPLQANTEAFF. The CDR3 DNA sequence: TGTGCCAGCTCACCATTACAGGCGAACACTGAAGCTTTCTTT.

The chain employs TRBV6-5 and TRBJ2-7; a possible D gene is TRBD2 (6 bases). This CDR3 spans 11 amino acids. The V gene's germline CDR1 is MNHEY and CDR2 SVGAGI. Trimming took off 11 bases at V and 6 bases at J, with 14 bases between the two ends. The CDR3 sequence: CALRGGREQYF. The CDR3 DNA sequence: TGTGCCCTGCGGGGTGGACGCGAGCAGTACTTC.

The gene calls are TRBV2 and TRBJ1-1, with D unclear. Trimming removed 5 bases at V and 1 base at J, with 11 bases between. CDR3 size: 14 residues. From germline, CDR1 is SNHLY and CDR2 FYNNEI. The CDR3 spells CASSSRTANTEAFF. CDR3 in DNA: TGTGCCAGCAGTTCGAGGACGGCGAACACTGAAGCTTTCTTT. Supplemented by reference TRBV2 and TRBJ1-1, the full variable domain reads EPEVTQTPSHQVTQMGQEVILRCVPISNHLYFYWYRQILGQKVEFLVSFYNNEISEKSEIFDDQFSVERPDGSNFTLKIRSTKLEDSAMYFCASSSRTANTEAFFGQGTRLTVV.

This chain uses TRBV7-1 with TRBJ1-5, with D possibly TRBD1 on 5 matching bases. TRBV7-1 is known as an ORF, though its function is uncertain. V lost 4 bases to trimming and J lost 7 bases, with 14 bases between them. This CDR3 has 14 amino acids. The DNA of the CDR3 is TGTGCCAGCAGCTTAGTTCAGGGCCAACAGCCCCAGCATTTT. Translated: CASSLVQGQQPQHF.

This clone has a single count. This sequence joins TRBV30 and TRBJ1-1, with D unresolved. The ends were cut back, 0 bases at V and 10 bases at J, with 15 bases in the middle. Per the germline V gene, CDR1 is GTSNPN and CDR2 is SVGIG (reference sequence). This CDR3 is 13 amino acids long. The CDR3 coding sequence is TGTGCCTGGAGTGTACGTGCCTTCTCTGGAGCTTTCTTT. Its translation: CAWSVRAFSGAFF.